This TCR beta chain was recovered during a study of technical replicates of blood from several donors. This table comes from immunoSEQ multiplex PCR, and its TCRdb copy is limited to in-frame clones, with some not included. In the table there are tens of thousands of clones, approximately 94% of which are singletons. The CDR3 length is 16 residues. CDR1 is SGHNT, CDR2 YENEEA, per germline. J lost 0 bases, V lost 9 bases, and 10 bases had no gene match. V is TRBV11-3 and J is TRBJ2-2; 7 nucleotides match TRBD2. This TCR was recovered from a human donor in good health. Sequencing used T cells isolated from PBMCs. CDR3 loop: CASNGDRGANTGELFF. CDR3 nucleotide sequence: TGTGCCAGTAACGGGGACCGGGGGGCGAACACCGGGGAGCTGTTTTTT.